These 32 T cell receptor beta chains share one sample of origin, sequenced in a study of T cells in Graves' hyperthyroidism and ophthalmopathy. Researchers amplified the TCR beta CDR3 regions from RNA transcripts. Primed by the HTBI set, a first-round RT-PCR was run on the TCR CDR3. TCRdb reanalysed the multiplex PCR reads using MiXCR and keeps one entry per CDR3 protein. The data show roughly 420,000 distinct CDR3 sequences, approximately 14% seen once. The sample taken for sequencing was blood. All receptors derive from a woman aged 18-35 years with Graves' hyperthyroidism.

This clonotype was seen many times. The V gene is TRBV2, the J gene TRBJ2-5, with no clear D. Trimming took 5 bases from V and 3 from J, leaving 4 bases between them. Looked up from germline, CDR1 is SNHLY and CDR2 is FYNNEI. The CDR3 is 11 residues long. This CDR3 reads CASSHKETQYF. The CDR3 DNA reads TGTGCCAGCAGTCACAAAGAGACCCAGTACTTC.

This clonotype was counted at least ten times. The genes are TRBV5-1 and TRBJ2-1, with TRBD2 matching over 8 bases. CDR1 and CDR2 (germline): SGHRS, YFSETQ. The CDR3 runs 16 residues. V lost 1 base, J lost 3 bases, and 6 bases stayed unmatched. CDR3 region: CASSLSGGALYNEQFF. In DNA form, the CDR3 reads TGCGCCAGCAGCTTGTCCGGGGGGGCGCTCTACAATGAGCAGTTCTTC.

This clonotype was recorded many times. J is TRBJ2-3 and V is TRBV20-1, with 7 nucleotides matching TRBD2. The length of the CDR3 is 15 residues. V was clipped by 5 bases and J by 3 bases; unmatched bases: 11. Germline CDR1 reads DFQATT; CDR2 reads SNEGSKA (reference sequence). The DNA for the CDR3 is TGCAGTGCTGAAGAAAGCGGGGCGCATACAGATACGCAGTATTTT. Amino acids: CSAEESGAHTDTQYF.

This sequence joins TRBV2 and TRBJ1-5; the match to TRBD1 covers 7 bases. Looked up from germline, CDR1 is SNHLY and CDR2 is FYNNEI. The CDR3 contains 13 residues. With 4 bases clipped from V and 9 bases from J, the junction kept 6 bases outside the gene matches. The CDR3 region is CASSGQGRGPQHF. DNA of the CDR3: TGTGCCAGCAGTGGACAGGGAAGAGGGCCCCAGCATTTT.

The rearrangement joins TRBV20-1 to TRBJ1-3; the match to TRBD1 covers 8 bases. The CDR3 spans 17 residues. The ends lost 5 bases at V and 4 bases at J; junction bases unmatched: 16. Germline V CDR1 and CDR2: DFQATT, SNEGSKA (reference sequence). CDR3 protein: CSASNRFTGTGGNTIYF. The CDR3 region has the DNA TGCAGTGCTTCGAACCGTTTTACCGGGACAGGAGGAAACACCATATATTTT.

This clonotype occurred many times. This chain uses TRBV10-3 with TRBJ1-5; D ambiguous. The CDR3 runs to 13 residues. V lost 3 bases and J 1 base, leaving 4 bases between the germline ends. CDR1 is ENHRY and CDR2 is SYGVKD in the germline V gene. CDR3 protein: CAISDTSNQPQHF. The CDR3 region has the DNA TGTGCCATCAGTGACACGAGCAATCAGCCCCAGCATTTT.

This clonotype was seen at least ten times. V gene TRBV20-1 combines with J gene TRBJ2-5, with unresolved D. The CDR3 loop spans 14 amino acids. Trimming shortened V by 2 bases and J by 5 bases, and 15 bases separated the two germline ends. The germline V gene encodes CDR1 DFQATT and CDR2 SNEGSKA (reference sequence). CDR3 region: CSARWPNGLETQYF. CDR3 DNA sequence: TGCAGTGCTAGATGGCCCAACGGGCTGGAGACCCAGTACTTC.

This clonotype was seen a handful of times. The chain has TRBV11-2 and TRBJ2-3, with TRBD1 as a possible D gene (5 bases). Germline V gene lookup returns CDR1 SGHAT and CDR2 FQNNGV. The CDR3 runs to 14 residues. The ends were cut back, 5 bases at V and 5 bases at J, with 14 bases in the middle. The CDR3 coding sequence is TGTGCCAGCAGCCGGGCAGGGCTAAAAGATACGCAGTATTTT. This gives the protein CASSRAGLKDTQYF.

J is TRBJ2-7 and V is TRBV10-2; D gene unclear. CDR1 is WSHSY and CDR2 is SAAADI in the germline V gene. Between the trimmed V and J ends, which lost 6 bases and 0 bases, there was a span of 18 bases. The CDR3 totals 16 residues. CDR3 residues: CASRVGGRRSSYEQYF. CDR3 bases: TGCGCCAGCAGGGTCGGCGGCAGAAGGAGCTCCTACGAGCAGTACTTC.

This clonotype appeared many times. This chain joins TRBV7-6 and TRBJ2-7; 8 nucleotides match TRBD2. CDR3 length: 15 amino acids. From germline, CDR1 is SGHVS and CDR2 FNYEAQ. V lost 0 bases to trimming and J lost 3 bases; unmatched junction nucleotides: 4. Here the CDR3 reads CASSLAAGANYEQYF. The CDR3 DNA reads TGTGCCAGCAGCTTAGCAGCGGGAGCCAACTACGAGCAGTACTTC.

This clonotype occurred many times. This chain connects TRBV7-2 to TRBJ1-1, with D unresolved. Between the trimmed V and J ends, which lost 2 bases and 8 bases, there was a span of 15 bases. The CDR3 has 14 amino acids. The V gene's germline CDR1 is SGHTA and CDR2 FQGNSA. CDR3 protein: CASSLSYGGREAFF. The CDR3 DNA follows: TGTGCCAGCAGCTTAAGTTACGGAGGGCGGGAAGCTTTCTTT.

In this sample, this clonotype turned up a few times. The DNA for the CDR3 is TGCAGTGCTAGAGACTGGACCAACACAGATACGCAGTATTTT. Residues: CSARDWTNTDTQYF. The V call is TRBV20-1, the J call TRBJ2-3, with D unclear. Trimming took off 0 bases at V and 2 bases at J, with 9 bases between the two ends. This CDR3 has 14 residues. Germline CDR1 is DFQATT and CDR2 is SNEGSKA (reference sequence).

This clonotype showed up many times. The chain employs TRBV12-3 or TRBV12-4 and TRBJ1-1; the D gene is possibly TRBD1 (5 bases). The germline V and J ends were trimmed by 0 bases and 3 bases, with 8 bases remaining between them. The CDR3 loop spans 14 amino acids. The CDR3 loop is CASSLAGQYTEAFF. The DNA of the CDR3 is TGTGCCAGCAGTTTAGCGGGGCAGTACACTGAAGCTTTCTTT.

Ten or more counts support this clonotype. J is TRBJ2-1 and V is TRBV18; no firm D call. V was shortened by 5 bases and J by 3 bases, with 8 bases between the two germline ends. Per the germline V gene, CDR1 is KGHSH and CDR2 is LQKENI. This CDR3 is built from 13 residues. This CDR3 reads CASSSGVYNEQFF. For the CDR3, the DNA is TGTGCCAGCTCATCCGGAGTCTACAATGAGCAGTTCTTC. The whole variable domain, filled in from reference TRBV18 and TRBJ2-1, reads NAGVMQNPRHLVRRRGQEARLRCSPMKGHSHVYWYRQLPEEGLKFMVYLQKENIIDESGMPKERFSAEFPKEGPSILRIQQVVRGDSAAYFCASSSGVYNEQFFGPGTRLTVL.

J is TRBJ1-3 and V is TRBV5-1, with D possibly matching TRBD1 (5 bases). The V end was cut by 2 bases, the J end by 4 bases, with 10 bases between. Germline assignment: CDR1 SGHRS and CDR2 YFSETQ. CDR3 size: 14 residues. The DNA of the CDR3 is TGCGCCAGCAGCTTCGGGACGGTAGGAAACACCATATATTTT. Translating gives CASSFGTVGNTIYF.

This clonotype has a count of ten or more. The V and J genes are TRBV20-1 and TRBJ2-7; D may be TRBD2 (7 bases). Trimming removed 0 bases from V and 0 bases from J, with 21 bases in between. The germline gives CDR1 DFQATT, CDR2 SNEGSKA (reference sequence). The CDR3 is 18 amino acids. The CDR3 here is CSARDKIGGGPSSYEQYF. In nucleotides, the CDR3 is TGCAGTGCTAGAGATAAGATTGGCGGGGGCCCTAGCTCCTACGAGCAGTACTTC.

This clonotype has only a few counts. J is TRBJ1-1 and V is TRBV12-3 or TRBV12-4; TRBD1 matches at 12 bases. J lost 3 bases, V lost 3 bases, and 8 bases had no gene match. The CDR3 covers 17 residues. The CDR3 DNA reads as TGTGCCAGCAGTTTGGGACAGGGGGCGAATAAGGACACTGAAGCTTTCTTT. It codes for CASSLGQGANKDTEAFF.

The CDR3 DNA sequence: TGTGCCAGCAGTGACCGGGACAGGGTTTCTAGTGAGCAGTTCTTC. Translation gives CASSDRDRVSSEQFF. The chain carries TRBV6-2 or TRBV6-3 and TRBJ2-1; 9 nucleotides match TRBD1. V shed 5 bases, J shed 9 bases, and the junction held 11 bases outside the gene matches. Germline values: CDR1 MNHEY, CDR2 SVGEGT. The CDR3 totals 15 residues.

This clonotype was picked up many times. The J gene is TRBJ2-3, the V gene TRBV7-9; no clear D gene. Germline V gene sequence: CDR1 SEHNR, CDR2 FQNEAQ (reference sequence). V lost 4 bases to trimming and J lost 2 bases, with 16 bases between them. This CDR3 is 16 amino acids long. The CDR3 DNA reads as TGTGCCAGCAGCTCCTGGACCCTATCCCACACAGATACGCAGTATTTT. This encodes CASSSWTLSHTDTQYF.

This clonotype was seen a handful of times. J is TRBJ1-6 and V is TRBV28; unclear D gene. CDR1 is MDHEN and CDR2 is SYDVKM in the germline V gene. Trimming removed 8 bases at V and 3 bases at J, with 5 bases between. The CDR3 covers 12 residues. CDR3 nucleotide sequence: TGTGCCAGCCTACGCTATAATTCACCCCTCCACTTT. Its translation: CASLRYNSPLHF.

This clonotype was detected a few times. The chain uses TRBV24-1 and TRBJ2-2; 8 bases agree with TRBD1. Germline assignment: CDR1 KGHDR and CDR2 SFDVKD. With 6 bases clipped from V and 6 bases from J, the junction kept 5 bases outside the gene matches. The CDR3 extends over 14 amino acids. This chain's CDR3 is CATSPGGVSGELFF. In nucleotides, the CDR3 is TGTGCCACCAGTCCAGGGGGCGTCTCCGGGGAGCTGTTTTTT.

This clonotype was found many times. This chain links TRBV7-9 with TRBJ2-1; D unclear. With 1 base removed from V and 7 bases from J, the gap between germline ends came to 8 bases. The CDR3 runs 13 residues. The germline V gene encodes CDR1 SEHNR and CDR2 FQNEAQ (reference sequence). The CDR3 region has the DNA TGTGCCAGCAGCTTAGATCGACTGAATGAGCAGTTCTTC. Residues: CASSLDRLNEQFF.

The rearrangement links TRBV20-1 to TRBJ2-5, with D perhaps matching TRBD1 (6 bases). Germline V gene lookup returns CDR1 DFQATT and CDR2 SNEGSKA (reference sequence). The CDR3 sequence is 14 residues long. Trimming removed 3 bases from V and 2 bases from J, with 13 bases in between. CDR3 DNA sequence: TGCAGTGCTAGGCCCCCGGGACAACAAGAGACCCAGTACTTC. This translates into CSARPPGQQETQYF.

This clonotype was seen ten or more times. The CDR3 nucleotides read TGTGCCAGCAGCCCCACTAGCGTGGAGCTGTTTTTT. Protein: CASSPTSVELFF. This chain joins TRBV6-1 and TRBJ2-2; 7 nucleotides match TRBD2. The trim removed 6 bases at V and 10 bases at J, leaving 5 bases unmatched. This CDR3 has 12 residues. The germline gives CDR1 MNHNS, CDR2 SASEGT.

This clonotype was seen at least ten times. The rearrangement joins TRBV20-1 to TRBJ1-6; perhaps TRBD1 as D (5 bases). V lost 3 bases and J 1 base, leaving 10 bases between the germline ends. CDR3 size: 15 residues. The germline V gene encodes CDR1 DFQATT and CDR2 SNEGSKA (reference sequence). The CDR3 nucleotides are TGCAGTGCTAGTTCCGGGGCTTCCTATAATTCACCCCTCCACTTT. It codes for CSASSGASYNSPLHF.

The chain uses TRBV19 and TRBJ2-1, with D perhaps TRBD2 (5 bases). V shed 10 bases and J shed 7 bases, with 23 bases lying between them. Germline-derived CDR1 and CDR2 are LNHDA and SQIVND (reference sequence). The CDR3 sequence is 15 residues long. CDR3 nucleotide sequence: TGTGCCACTAACCGGGGTGGCGGAGGAAAGAATGAGCAGTTCTTC. This encodes CATNRGGGGKNEQFF.

In its sample, this clonotype was seen many times. The J gene is TRBJ2-3, the V gene TRBV10-2; 7 bases are a match to TRBD1. Germline V gives CDR1 WSHSY, CDR2 SAAADI. V was pared by 4 bases and J by 0 bases, with 16 bases of the junction left unmatched. The CDR3 is made up of 19 amino acids. CDR3 region: CASSGPFYRGQTSTDTQYF. The DNA for the CDR3 is TGCGCCAGCAGTGGGCCCTTCTACAGGGGCCAAACTAGCACAGATACGCAGTATTTT.

The sample holds many counts of this clonotype. The CDR3 nucleotides read TGCAGTGCTAGACAGCTCCTAGATAATTCACCCCTCCACTTT. This codes for CSARQLLDNSPLHF. This chain uses TRBV20-1 with TRBJ1-6, with D unclear. CDR3 length equals 14 residues. V lost 2 bases and J 5 bases, leaving 10 bases between the germline ends. Germline loops: CDR1 DFQATT, CDR2 SNEGSKA (reference sequence).

V usage is TRBV12-3 or TRBV12-4 and J usage is TRBJ1-2; D gene uncertain. The CDR3 totals 15 residues. V was clipped by 3 bases and J by 4 bases, with 15 bases between them. As DNA, the CDR3 is TGTGCCAGCAGTTTGTCTGGCAGGAACCCCTATGGCTACACCTTC. Translating it yields CASSLSGRNPYGYTF.

The chain combines TRBV6-1 with TRBJ1-5, with D perhaps matching TRBD1 (5 bases). Germline V CDR1 and CDR2: MNHNS, SASEGT. The CDR3 consists of 14 residues. V gave up 7 bases and J gave up 3 bases, with 13 bases separating them. This CDR3 reads CASTQGSPNQPQHF. Written as DNA, the CDR3 is TGTGCCAGCACCCAGGGAAGTCCCAATCAGCCCCAGCATTTT.

This clonotype was seen many times. The chain uses TRBV11-2 and TRBJ2-7; D not certain. The V gene lost 5 bases and the J gene lost 11 bases, with 19 bases spanning the gap. CDR1 is SGHAT and CDR2 is FQNNGV in the germline V gene. This CDR3 comprises 13 residues. The CDR3 loop is CASSGIRAPRKYF. CDR3 nucleotide sequence: TGTGCCAGCAGCGGAATCCGGGCTCCACGGAAGTACTTC. The whole variable domain, remainder taken from reference TRBV11-2 and TRBJ2-7, is EAGVAQSPRYKIIEKRQSVAFWCNPISGHATLYWYQQILGQGPKLLIQFQNNGVVDDSQLPKDRFSAERLKGVDSTLKIQPAKLEDSAVYLCASSGIRAPRKYFGPGTRLTVT.

This clonotype showed up just a few times. The CDR3 spells CSAKTSDSYNEQFF. For the CDR3, the DNA is TGCAGTGCTAAGACTAGCGACTCCTACAATGAGCAGTTCTTC. The chain has TRBV20-1 and TRBJ2-1, with TRBD2 matching over 8 bases. The junction had 2 bases not matched to a gene; V was cut back by 4 bases and J by 0 bases. There are 14 residues in the CDR3. Germline assignment: CDR1 DFQATT and CDR2 SNEGSKA (reference sequence).